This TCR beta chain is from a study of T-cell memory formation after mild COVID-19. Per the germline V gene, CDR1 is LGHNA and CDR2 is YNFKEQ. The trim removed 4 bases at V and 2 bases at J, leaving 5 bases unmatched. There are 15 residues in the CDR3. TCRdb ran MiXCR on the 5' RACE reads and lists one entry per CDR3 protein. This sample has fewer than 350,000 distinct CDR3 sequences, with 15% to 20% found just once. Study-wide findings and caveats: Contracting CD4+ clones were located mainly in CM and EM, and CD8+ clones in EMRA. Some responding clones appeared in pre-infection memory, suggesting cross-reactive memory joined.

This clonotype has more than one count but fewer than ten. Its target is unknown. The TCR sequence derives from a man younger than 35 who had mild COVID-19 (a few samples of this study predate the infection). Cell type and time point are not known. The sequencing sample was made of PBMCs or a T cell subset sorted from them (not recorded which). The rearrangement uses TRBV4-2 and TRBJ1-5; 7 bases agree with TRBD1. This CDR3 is CASSLTTGGNQPQHF. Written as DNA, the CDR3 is TGTGCCAGCAGCCTTACTACAGGGGGCAATCAGCCCCAGCATTTT.